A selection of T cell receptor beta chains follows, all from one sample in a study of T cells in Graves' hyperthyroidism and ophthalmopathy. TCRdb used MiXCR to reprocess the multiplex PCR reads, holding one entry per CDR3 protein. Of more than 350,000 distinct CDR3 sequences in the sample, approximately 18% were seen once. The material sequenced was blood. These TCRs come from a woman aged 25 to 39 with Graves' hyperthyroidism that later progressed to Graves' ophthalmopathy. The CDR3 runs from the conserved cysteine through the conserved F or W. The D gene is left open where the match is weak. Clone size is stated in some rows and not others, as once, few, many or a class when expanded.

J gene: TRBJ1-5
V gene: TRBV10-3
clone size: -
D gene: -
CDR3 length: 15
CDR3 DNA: TGTGCCATCAGTGGGGACGGTAATAGCAATCAGCCCCAGCATTTT
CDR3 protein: CAISGDGNSNQPQHF

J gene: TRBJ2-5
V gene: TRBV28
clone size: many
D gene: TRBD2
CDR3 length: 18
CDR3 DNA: TGTGCCAGCAGTCCGGGGGTAGCGGGAGTAGGGCGAGGAGAGACCCAGTACTTC
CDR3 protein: CASSPGVAGVGRGETQYF

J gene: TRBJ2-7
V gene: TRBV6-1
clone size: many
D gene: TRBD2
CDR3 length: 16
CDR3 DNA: TGTGCCAGCAGTTCCGAACTGGCGGGGGGGAGCTACGAGCAGTACTTC
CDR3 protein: CASSSELAGGSYEQYF

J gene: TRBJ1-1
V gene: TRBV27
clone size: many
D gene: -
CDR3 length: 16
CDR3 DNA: TGTGCCAGCAGTTTTTCCCGGCCTAGGGGGAGACTTGAAGCTTTCTTT
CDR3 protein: CASSFSRPRGRLEAFF

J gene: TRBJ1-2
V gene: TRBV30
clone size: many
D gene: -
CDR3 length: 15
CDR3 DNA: TGTGCCTGGAGTGTACCGGGTACTGCTAACTATGGCTACACCTTC
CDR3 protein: CAWSVPGTANYGYTF

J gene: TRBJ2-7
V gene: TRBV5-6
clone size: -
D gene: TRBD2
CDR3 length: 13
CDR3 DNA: TGTGCCAGCACCCCCGGGAGGGGCTACGAGCAGTACTTC
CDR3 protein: CASTPGRGYEQYF

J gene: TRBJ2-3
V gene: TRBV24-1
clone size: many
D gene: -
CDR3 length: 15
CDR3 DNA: TGTGCCACCAGTGATAGAGGGACCAGCACAGATACGCAGTATTTT
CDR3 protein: CATSDRGTSTDTQYF

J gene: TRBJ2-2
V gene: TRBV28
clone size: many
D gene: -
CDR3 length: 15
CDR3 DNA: TGTGCCAGCGAGGGGGCAGGGAGGTACACCGGGGAGCTGTTTTTT
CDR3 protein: CASEGAGRYTGELFF

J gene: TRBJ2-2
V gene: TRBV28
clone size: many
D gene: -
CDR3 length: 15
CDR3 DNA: TGTGCCAGCAGTCCCCCGTGGGGGAGCGCCGGGGAGCTGTTTTTT
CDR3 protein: CASSPPWGSAGELFF

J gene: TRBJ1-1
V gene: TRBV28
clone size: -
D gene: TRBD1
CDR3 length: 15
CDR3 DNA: TGTGCCAGCAGTTTAGGGACAGGCCCTACCACTGAAGCTTTCTTT
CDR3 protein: CASSLGTGPTTEAFF

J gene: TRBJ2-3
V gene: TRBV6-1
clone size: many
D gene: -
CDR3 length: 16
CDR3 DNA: TGTGCCAGCAGTGAAGTCCGGGGGGCCGGCACAGATACGCAGTATTTT
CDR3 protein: CASSEVRGAGTDTQYF

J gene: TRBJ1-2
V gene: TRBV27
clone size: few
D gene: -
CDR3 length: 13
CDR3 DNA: TGTGCCAGCAGTTTCTCGGGGTCGAGAGGCTACACCTTC
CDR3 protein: CASSFSGSRGYTF

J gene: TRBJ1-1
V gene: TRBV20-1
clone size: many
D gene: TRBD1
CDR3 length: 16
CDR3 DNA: TGCAGTGCTAGGCGGCAGGGGGCCAGTTGGAACACTGAAGCTTTCTTT
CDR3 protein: CSARRQGASWNTEAFF

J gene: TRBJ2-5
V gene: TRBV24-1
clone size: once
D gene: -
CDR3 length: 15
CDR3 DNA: TGTGCCACCAGTGATGCCGTCCCACGGGGAGAGACCCAGTACTTC
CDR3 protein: CATSDAVPRGETQYF

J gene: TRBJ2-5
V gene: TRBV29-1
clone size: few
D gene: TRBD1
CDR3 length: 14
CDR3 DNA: TGCAGCCTGAGTCCCGGGACAGGCCTAGAGACCCAGTACTTC
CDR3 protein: CSLSPGTGLETQYF

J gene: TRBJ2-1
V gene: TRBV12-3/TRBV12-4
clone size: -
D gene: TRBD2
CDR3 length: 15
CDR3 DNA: TGTGCCAGCAGTTCACTAGCGGTCGGTCGAAATGAGCAGTTCTTC
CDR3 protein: CASSSLAVGRNEQFF

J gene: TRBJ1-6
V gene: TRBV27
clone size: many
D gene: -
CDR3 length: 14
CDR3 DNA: TGTGCCAGCAGTTTATTAGGGGGGTATTCACCCCTCCACTTT
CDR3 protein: CASSLLGGYSPLHF

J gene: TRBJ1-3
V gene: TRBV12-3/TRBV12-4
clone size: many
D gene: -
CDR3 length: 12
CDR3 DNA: TGTGCCAGCAGCTCTATTGTAAACACCATATATTTT
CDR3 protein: CASSSIVNTIYF

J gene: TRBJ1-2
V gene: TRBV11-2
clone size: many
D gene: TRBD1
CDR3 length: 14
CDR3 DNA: TGTGCCAGCAGTTATGCCGGGACAGGGAACAGCTACACCTTC
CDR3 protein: CASSYAGTGNSYTF

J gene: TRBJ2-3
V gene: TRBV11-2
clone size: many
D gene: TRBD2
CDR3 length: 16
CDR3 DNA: TGTGCCAGCAGCTTAGATGGCCTAGCGGGAGATTATACGCAGTATTTT
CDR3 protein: CASSLDGLAGDYTQYF